The present T cell receptor (beta chain) was sequenced within a study of Tregs in tolerant kidney transplant recipients. Clones were sequenced by immunoSEQ multiplex PCR, and TCRdb holds only the in-frame ones, with some missing. The sample contains 50,000 to 85,000 clones, roughly 92% of which appear only once. V trimming: 6 bases; J trimming: 2 bases; junction bases outside the gene matches: 3. The germline gives CDR1 MNHNS, CDR2 SASEGT. CDR3 size: 13 residues. The sequence was obtained from a human donor who received a combined kidney and bone marrow transplant. Sample: CD8+ T cells from blood, taken before the transplant. The genes are TRBV6-1 and TRBJ2-7, with 8 bases matching TRBD1. CDR3 bases: TGTGCCAGCAGGGACAGGGCTACCTACGAGCAGTACTTC. Translation gives CASRDRATYEQYF.